The present T cell receptor beta chain was sequenced within a study of T cell responses to AZD1222 COVID-19 vaccine. Overall study results and limits: Seropositive at baseline were only a handful of AZD1222 recipients. An increase in Spike-specific TCR breadth and depth was observed after two AZD1222 doses.

This clone is a singleton in its sample. Its specificity is unknown. From germline, CDR1 is ENHRY and CDR2 SYGVKD. J was trimmed by 2 bases and V by 4 bases; bases with no gene match: 1. This CDR3 comprises 14 residues. Assay: immunoSEQ multiplex PCR; the TCRdb copy retains only in-frame clones and omits some. The table has 100,000 to 150,000 clones, around 83% seen once. The source material was peripheral blood, sampled 28 days after the second AZD1222 dose. The receptor's source is an adult who received the AZD1222 COVID-19 vaccine. V is TRBV10-3 and J is TRBJ2-7, with 11 bases aligning to TRBD1. Here the CDR3 DNA reads TGTGCCATCAGTGCGGGACAGGGGGCCTACGAGCAGTACTTC. Amino acids: CAISAGQGAYEQYF.